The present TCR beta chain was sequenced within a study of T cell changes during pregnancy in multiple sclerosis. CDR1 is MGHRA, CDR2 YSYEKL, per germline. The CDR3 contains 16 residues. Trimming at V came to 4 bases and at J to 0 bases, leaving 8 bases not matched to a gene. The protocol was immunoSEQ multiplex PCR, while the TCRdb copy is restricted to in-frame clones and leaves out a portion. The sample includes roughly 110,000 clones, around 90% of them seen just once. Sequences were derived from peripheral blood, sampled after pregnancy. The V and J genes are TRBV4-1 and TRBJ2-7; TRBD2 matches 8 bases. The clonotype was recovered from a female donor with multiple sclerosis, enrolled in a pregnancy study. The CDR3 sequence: CASSLQALAASYEQYF. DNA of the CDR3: TGCGCCAGCAGCCTCCAAGCACTAGCGGCCTCCTACGAGCAGTACTTC.